These 21 T cell receptor beta chains were all obtained from the same sample, sequenced in a study of T cell changes during pregnancy in multiple sclerosis (dated by TCRdb to about 2019). To prepare the library, the immunoSEQ multiplex PCR assay was applied. TCRdb stores this immuneACCESS table with in-frame sequences only. Part of the clones is absent; in the studies checked, under half of the shortfall reflects unresolved V genes, and no reason is known for the rest. Across this sample there are about 40,000 clones, with roughly 93% seen only once. The biggest ten clones account for 0.41% of the sample. The sample here was CD4+ T cells from peripheral blood mononuclear cells, taken in the first trimester of pregnancy. The origin of the receptors is a female donor with multiple sclerosis, enrolled in a pregnancy study.

The chain carries TRBV6-1 and TRBJ2-5; 9 bases are a match to TRBD2. The CDR3 has 14 residues. With V trimmed by 6 bases and J by 5 bases, 7 bases remained unmatched. The germline gives CDR1 MNHNS, CDR2 SASEGT. The DNA for the CDR3 is TGTGCCAGCAGGCCGGGACTAGCTATGGAGACCCAGTACTTC. Translating gives CASRPGLAMETQYF.

This rearrangement joins TRBV19 to TRBJ2-1; 9 bases are a match to TRBD2. The CDR3 spans 16 residues. Germline CDR1 is LNHDA and CDR2 is SQIVND (reference sequence). Trimming removed 3 bases from V and 7 bases from J; junction bases left unmatched: 10. CDR3: CASSIHSGSHPNEQFF. The CDR3 DNA is TGTGCCAGTAGTATCCATAGCGGGAGCCACCCTAATGAGCAGTTCTTC. The full variable domain, its missing parts supplied by reference TRBV19 and TRBJ2-1, is DGGITQSPKYLFRKEGQNVTLSCEQNLNHDAMYWYRQDPGQGLRLIYYSQIVNDFQKGDIAEGYSVSREKKESFPLTVTSAQKNPTAFYLCASSIHSGSHPNEQFFGPGTRLTVL.

V and J are TRBV5-4 and TRBJ1-1, with no clear D. Between the trimmed V and J ends, which lost 1 base and 7 bases, there was a span of 20 bases. CDR3 size: 16 residues. Germline V gene sequence: CDR1 SGHNT, CDR2 YYREEE (reference sequence). CDR3 sequence (DNA): TGTGCCAGCAGCTTGCCTTGGACTGAGAAAGGTGGTGAAGCTTTCTTT. It codes for CASSLPWTEKGGEAFF.

This chain uses TRBV9 with TRBJ2-3, with 13 nucleotides matching TRBD2. CDR3 size: 18 residues. V was clipped by 0 bases and J by 4 bases; unmatched bases: 8. Germline V gene sequence: CDR1 SGDLS, CDR2 YYNGEE. In DNA, the CDR3 is TGTGCCAGCAGCGTAGAGGGACTAGCGGGAAATTGGGCAGATACGCAGTATTTT. Its translation is CASSVEGLAGNWADTQYF.

The rearrangement links TRBV19 to TRBJ2-1, with 7 positions matching TRBD1. CDR1 LNHDA and CDR2 SQIVND come from the germline V gene (reference sequence). This CDR3 contains 15 residues. V lost 6 bases to trimming and J lost 2 bases; unmatched junction nucleotides: 7. Written as DNA, the CDR3 is TGTGCCAGTAGCCCCAGGGGGTTGACCTACAATGAGCAGTTCTTC. Translation: CASSPRGLTYNEQFF.

V is TRBV19 and J is TRBJ2-3; 8 bases align to TRBD1. The V gene's germline CDR1 is LNHDA and CDR2 SQIVND (reference sequence). V lost 8 bases to trimming and J lost 2 bases; unmatched junction nucleotides: 6. The CDR3 loop spans 14 amino acids. This chain's CDR3 is CASGTGGYTDTQYF. CDR3 DNA sequence: TGTGCCAGTGGGACAGGTGGCTACACAGATACGCAGTATTTT.

This clone has only a few counts. This chain uses TRBV28 with TRBJ1-1; D is unresolved. Trimming shortened V by 7 bases and J by 10 bases, and 10 bases separated the two germline ends. The CDR3 totals 10 residues. From germline, CDR1 is MDHEN and CDR2 SYDVKM. This CDR3 reads CASIAGRAFF. Here the CDR3 DNA reads TGTGCCAGCATCGCGGGGAGAGCTTTCTTT.

Note on this clone: The germline gene is not matched at one end of the junction; a read error may be the cause. This chain joins TRBV12-5 and TRBJ2-7; possible D gene TRBD2, 5 bases. The CDR3 extends over 18 amino acids. Germline CDR1 is LGHNT and CDR2 is FRNRAP. CDR3 in amino acids: CASGLPSEDGVLISSVHF. The CDR3 DNA follows: TGTGCTAGTGGTTTGCCCTCAGAAGACGGGGTGTTAATTTCATCCGTACACTTC. The full variable domain, its missing parts supplied by reference TRBV12-5 and TRBJ2-7, is DARVTQTPRHKVTEMGQEVTMRCQPILGHNTVFWYRQTMMQGLELLAYFRNRAPLDDSGMPKDRFSAEMPDATLATLKIQPSEPRDSAVYFCASGLPSEDGVLISSVHFGPGTRLTVT.

This chain uses TRBV5-1 with TRBJ2-3; TRBD1 might be the D (6 bases). V gave up 0 bases and J gave up 5 bases, with 19 bases separating them. The CDR3 has 17 residues. Germline V gene sequence: CDR1 SGHRS, CDR2 YFSETQ. The CDR3 protein is CASSLGRDTLHQDTQYF. CDR3 DNA sequence: TGCGCCAGCAGCTTGGGTCGGGACACCCTCCATCAAGATACGCAGTATTTT.

The chain couples TRBV10-3 to TRBJ1-5; no reliable D call. V was trimmed by 2 bases and J by 2 bases, leaving 7 bases between them. The V gene's germline CDR1 is ENHRY and CDR2 SYGVKD. The CDR3 loop spans 14 amino acids. The CDR3 is CAISEGQGNQPQHF. The CDR3 DNA follows: TGTGCCATCAGTGAGGGGCAGGGCAATCAGCCCCAGCATTTT.

This chain links TRBV6-5 with TRBJ2-7; 11 bases align to TRBD2. CDR3 length: 14 residues. Germline CDR1 MNHEY, CDR2 SVGAGI. The ends lost 10 bases at V and 6 bases at J; junction bases unmatched: 11. The CDR3 loop reads CATTKGLAGFEQYF. The CDR3 DNA follows: TGTGCCACCACAAAAGGACTAGCGGGTTTCGAGCAGTACTTC.

The chain employs TRBV6-6 and TRBJ1-1, with D maybe TRBD1 (6 bases). Trimming left V 6 bases short and J 1 base short, with 12 bases between. This CDR3 has 14 amino acids. Germline V gene data show CDR1 as MNHNY and CDR2 as SVGAGI (reference sequence). This CDR3 is CASSPGHTNTEAFF. CDR3 DNA: TGTGCCAGCAGCCCGGGACACACGAACACTGAAGCTTTCTTT.

The chain recombines TRBV28 with TRBJ1-2; D uncertain. Trimming shortened V by 4 bases and J by 8 bases, and 11 bases separated the two germline ends. The CDR3 has 12 amino acids. The V gene's germline CDR1 is MDHEN and CDR2 SYDVKM. CDR3 coding DNA: TGTGCCAGCAGTTCCTCAGTATACGGCTACACCTTC. Amino acid sequence: CASSSSVYGYTF.

This rearrangement joins TRBV2 to TRBJ2-7, with 10 bases matching TRBD1. V was clipped by 6 bases and J by 2 bases; unmatched bases: 7. There are 15 residues in the CDR3. CDR1 and CDR2 (germline): SNHLY, FYNNEI. The CDR3 DNA is TGTGCCAGCAGCAAGGGACAGGGGATTGCCTACGAGCAGTACTTC. Translated, it gives CASSKGQGIAYEQYF. The complete variable domain, with remaining parts taken from reference TRBV2 and TRBJ2-7, reads EPEVTQTPSHQVTQMGQEVILRCVPISNHLYFYWYRQILGQKVEFLVSFYNNEISEKSEIFDDQFSVERPDGSNFTLKIRSTKLEDSAMYFCASSKGQGIAYEQYFGPGTRLTVT.

V and J are TRBV28 and TRBJ2-6; possibly TRBD2 for D (5 bases). CDR3 size: 15 residues. Trimming removed 3 bases at V and 2 bases at J, with 8 bases between. Germline V lookup: CDR1 MDHEN, CDR2 SYDVKM. The CDR3 sequence is CASSFPGTGANVLTF. For the CDR3, the DNA is TGTGCCAGCAGTTTCCCGGGGACTGGGGCCAACGTCCTGACTTTC.

The chain recombines TRBV6-5 with TRBJ1-2; D unresolved. The V end lost 2 bases, the J end lost 7 bases, and 11 bases lay between the germline ends. In germline, CDR1 is MNHEY, CDR2 SVGAGI. There are 13 residues in the CDR3. Here the CDR3 reads CASSYKGRAGYTF. CDR3 sequence (DNA): TGTGCCAGCAGTTACAAAGGGAGGGCTGGCTACACCTTC.

This clone was seen just once. V gene TRBV7-2 combines with J gene TRBJ2-5; 11 nucleotides line up with TRBD2. Germline CDR1 and CDR2: SGHTA and FQGNSA. The trim removed 0 bases at V and 2 bases at J, leaving 2 bases unmatched. The CDR3 has 16 residues. This CDR3 is CASSLAASGGQETQYF. The CDR3 coding sequence is TGTGCCAGCAGCTTAGCGGCTAGCGGGGGGCAAGAGACCCAGTACTTC.

The chain links TRBV29-1 to TRBJ1-1; 7 bases are shared with TRBD1. The CDR3 consists of 13 residues. V lost 5 bases and J lost 1; bases outside the gene matches: 4. The germline gives CDR1 SQVTM, CDR2 ANQGSEA. CDR3 nucleotide sequence: TGCAGCGTTTACAGGGGCGGGAACACTGAAGCTTTCTTT. Protein sequence: CSVYRGGNTEAFF.

The rearrangement links TRBV28 to TRBJ2-1; D is perhaps TRBD1 (7 bases). This CDR3 is 15 amino acids long. Trimming took 6 bases from V and 10 from J, leaving 22 bases between them. Germline assignment: CDR1 MDHEN and CDR2 SYDVKM. The CDR3 nucleotides read TGTGCCAGCAGCACCAGGGGGGCGGGTGATTGGGAGCAGTTCTTC. Translation gives CASSTRGAGDWEQFF.

As DNA, the CDR3 is TGTGCCAGCAGTTCCCTAGGGGGGGGCAATCAGCCCCAGCATTTT. This codes for CASSSLGGGNQPQHF. This chain connects TRBV27 to TRBJ1-5; TRBD1 might be the D (6 bases). Germline CDR1 and CDR2: MNHEY and SMNVEV (reference sequence). The V end was cut by 4 bases, the J end by 2 bases, with 12 bases between. This CDR3 has 15 residues.

The rearrangement joins TRBV19 to TRBJ2-1; 7 bases are shared with TRBD2. The CDR3 loop spans 15 amino acids. CDR1 and CDR2 (germline): LNHDA, SQIVND (reference sequence). V lost 0 bases and J lost 3; bases outside the gene matches: 2. The CDR3 reads CASSIDRTSYNEQFF. The CDR3 nucleotides are TGTGCCAGTAGTATAGATAGGACTAGCTACAATGAGCAGTTCTTC.